This is a list of T cell receptor beta chains from one sample in a study of OX40 agonist ivuxolimab in advanced cancers. Produced via immunoSEQ multiplex PCR; TCRdb's table is partial and in-frame only. The sample holds approximately 82,000 clones, more than 70% seen once. The sample in question was CD4+ or CD8+ T cells sorted from blood, obtained in a trial of the OX40 agonist ivuxolimab. These receptor sequences come from an adult with an advanced solid tumor such as melanoma, head and neck, liver or kidney cancer. Each CDR3 is given with its conserved first and last residue.

j_call	v_call	cdr3_aa
TRBJ2-5	TRBV6-6	CASRYRDRGQETQYF
TRBJ2-5	TRBV7-9	CASSLAIETQYF
TRBJ1-2	TRBV5-1	CASSLGQRVGGYTF
TRBJ1-5	TRBV6-1	CASGPHEGSNQPQHF
TRBJ1-2	TRBV2	CASRGGYPNYGYTF
TRBJ2-1	TRBV27	CASSINRGPNGDNEQFF
TRBJ1-1	TRBV28	CASSLVPGNTEAFF
TRBJ1-6	TRBV28	CASSIGQSNSPLHF
TRBJ2-3	TRBV30	CAWSVGGNTQYF
TRBJ2-3	TRBV7-3	CASSPGTGVTDTQYF
TRBJ2-5	TRBV7-2	CASSSGQETQYF
TRBJ2-5	TRBV6-6	CASSVQGETQYF
TRBJ2-7	TRBV25-1	CASSQAGAWEQYF